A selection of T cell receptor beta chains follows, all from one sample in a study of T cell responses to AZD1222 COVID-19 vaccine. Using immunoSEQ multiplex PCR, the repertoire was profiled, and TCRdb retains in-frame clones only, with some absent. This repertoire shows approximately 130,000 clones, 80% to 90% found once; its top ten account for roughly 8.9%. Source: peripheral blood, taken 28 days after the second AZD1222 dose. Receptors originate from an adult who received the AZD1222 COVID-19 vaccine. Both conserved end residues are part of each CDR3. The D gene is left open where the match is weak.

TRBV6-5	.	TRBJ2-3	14	.	CASSSGPQEDTQYF
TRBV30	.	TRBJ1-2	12	TGTGCCTCCGACAGAGCTAACTATGGCTACACCTTC	CASDRANYGYTF
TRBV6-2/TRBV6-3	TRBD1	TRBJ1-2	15	TGTGCCAGCAGTTACTCCCCTGGCGCAGGGGGTGGCTACACCTTC	CASSYSPGAGGGYTF
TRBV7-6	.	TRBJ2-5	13	TGTGCCAGCAGCCTCGACAGGCAAGAGACCCAGTACTTC	CASSLDRQETQYF
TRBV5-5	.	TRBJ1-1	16	TGTGCCAGCAGCTTGTTCCGGGGGGCCGAGAACACTGAAGCTTTCTTT	CASSLFRGAENTEAFF
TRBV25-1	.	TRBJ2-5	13	TGTGCCAGCAGGGACAGAACCGAAGAGACCCAGTACTTC	CASRDRTEETQYF
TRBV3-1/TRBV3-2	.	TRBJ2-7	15	TGTGCCAGCAGCCAAGATGCCCCGGCGGGCGGCGAGCAGTACTTC	CASSQDAPAGGEQYF
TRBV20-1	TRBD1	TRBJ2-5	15	TGCAGTGCTAGTAAGGGTGGGACAGTCCAAGAGACCCAGTACTTC	CSASKGGTVQETQYF
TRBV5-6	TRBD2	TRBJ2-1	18	TGTGCCAGCAGCTTGGCCGGGGTAGCGGGGTACTCCTACAATGAGCAGTTCTTC	CASSLAGVAGYSYNEQFF
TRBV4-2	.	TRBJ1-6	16	TGTGCCAGCAGCCAAGACACTAGCTCCTATAATTCACCCCTCCACTTT	CASSQDTSSYNSPLHF
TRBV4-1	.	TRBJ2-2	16	TGCGCCAGCAGCCAAGATCGCAGGGTGAGCACCGGGGAGCTGTTTTTT	CASSQDRRVSTGELFF
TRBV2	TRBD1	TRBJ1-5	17	TGTGCCAGCAGTGACCCCGGGACAGGGATTATCAATCAGCCCCAGCATTTT	CASSDPGTGIINQPQHF
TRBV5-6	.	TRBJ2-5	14	TGTGCCAGCAGCTTTGTTAGCGGCCAAGAGACCCAGTACTTC	CASSFVSGQETQYF
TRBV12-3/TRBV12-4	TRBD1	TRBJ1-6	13	TGTGCCAGCAGTTCGACAGGGTTTTCACCCCTCCACTTT	CASSSTGFSPLHF
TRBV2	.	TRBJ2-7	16	TGTGCCAGCAGCGAGAACCGAGTAGTTTCAGGGTACGAGCAGTACTTC	CASSENRVVSGYEQYF